This T cell receptor beta chain was captured in a study of shared clonotypes between healthy human individuals. Trimming removed 3 bases at V and 0 bases at J, with 11 bases between. This CDR3 has 16 amino acids. The germline V gene encodes CDR1 MRHNA and CDR2 SNTAGT. The assay was run at deep level. Repertoires were generated with immunoSEQ multiplex PCR, while TCRdb's copy carries only in-frame clones and drops some. The table lists 300,000 to 400,000 clones, roughly 91% of them singletons, with roughly 17% in the top ten. As to this clone: What it binds is unknown.

Study-level results: Researchers found naive subsets generally carried larger estimated richness than memory subsets. Even with large depth, rarefaction showed that sorted-subset sequencing was incomplete.

The V gene is TRBV6-4, the J gene TRBJ1-4, with D perhaps TRBD1 (5 bases). The sequence was obtained from a young man in good health. Material for sequencing was memory CD8+ T cells sorted from blood. This sample's subset: CD45RO+ cells pooled with CCR7-negative TemRA cells. The CDR3 spells CASSEGWGATNEKLFF. CDR3 bases: TGTGCCAGCAGTGAAGGCTGGGGCGCAACTAATGAAAAACTGTTTTTT.